The rows below give T cell receptor beta chains drawn from one sample of a study of cytomegalovirus exposure and HLA in healthy donors. TCRdb's table, derived via immunoSEQ multiplex PCR, lists solely in-frame clones and lacks some. Of some 110,000 clones in the sample, over 65% were seen once. The sequenced material came from PBMCs. These receptors came from a woman aged 45-65 years in good health and CMV-seropositive. Each CDR3 is given with its conserved first and last residue. A D gene is named only where the DNA matches it firmly. Expanded clones are given a class, and other clones once, few, many or no size at all.

cdr3_nt cdr3_aa j_call v_call d_call clone_size
TGCGCCAGCAGCCAAGAGGCTAGCGGGAGTTTCTATGAGCAGTTCTTC CASSQEASGSFYEQFF TRBJ2-1 TRBV4-1 TRBD2 once
TGTGCCATCAGTGAGGGACTAGCGGAAGAGACCCAGTACTTC CAISEGLAEETQYF TRBJ2-5 TRBV10-3 TRBD2 .
TGTGCCAGTAGTTCGAGGGACAGAGACTACGAGCAGTACTTC CASSSRDRDYEQYF TRBJ2-7 TRBV19 TRBD1 .
TGTGCCAGCAGCAGAGGGGGAACGAACACTGAAGCTTTCTTT CASSRGGTNTEAFF TRBJ1-1 TRBV6-5 . .
TGCGCCAGCAGCCAAGGAGGAGGGTTTCAAGAGACCCAGTACTTC CASSQGGGFQETQYF TRBJ2-5 TRBV4-3 . .
TGTGCCAGTAGTATAAAGGACAGCTACGAGCAGTACTTC CASSIKDSYEQYF TRBJ2-7 TRBV19 . .
TGTGCCAGCAGTGAGTCTTATTATATGCGACAGCTGAACACTGAAGCTTTCTTT CASSESYYMRQLNTEAFF TRBJ1-1 TRBV6-1 . .
TGTGCCAGCAGTTTGGAGGGATCTAACTATGGCTACACCTTC CASSLEGSNYGYTF TRBJ1-2 TRBV27 . .
TGTGCCAGCTCAGTTTCTCAGGGCTACGAGCAGTACTTC CASSVSQGYEQYF TRBJ2-7 TRBV18 . .
TGTGCCAGCAGCGCCGCCGCAGGCTATGGCTACACCTTC CASSAAAGYGYTF TRBJ1-2 TRBV7-9 . .
TGTGCCAGCAGCTTTCCCCCAGGCGGGGGGAAGAAAGAGACCCAGTACTTC CASSFPPGGGKKETQYF TRBJ2-5 TRBV7-9 TRBD2 .
TGTGCCAGCAGTGAAGTTGCGGGGGGTAGCACAGATACGCAGTATTTT CASSEVAGGSTDTQYF TRBJ2-3 TRBV6-1 TRBD2 .